The next 22 T cell receptor beta chains were all read from a single sample in a study of T-cell reconstitution after alpha-beta-depleted transplantation in children. Molecular barcoding with unique molecular identifiers was used for the TCRbeta library. TCRdb recomputed calls from the PCR reads with MiXCR, one row per CDR3 protein. The sample consists of about 600,000 distinct CDR3 sequences, 23% of them appearing once. The sequences come from PBMCs, mostly from graft donor cells, collected 360 days after TCRalphabeta/CD19-depleted stem cell transplant. These receptors came from a boy under three years old who had a stem cell transplant for acute myeloid leukemia, so the T cells may come from the graft donor.

This clonotype was detected ten times or more. The chain carries TRBV5-1 and TRBJ2-1, with 8 bases matching TRBD2. The CDR3 consists of 14 residues. Germline CDR1 SGHRS, CDR2 YFSETQ. J was trimmed by 12 bases and V by 5 bases; bases with no gene match: 13. The DNA of the CDR3 is TGCGCCAGCAGTTTGATGTCGGCGGGGGGAACGCAGTTCTTC. Translating gives CASSLMSAGGTQFF.

A few counts support this clonotype. This chain links TRBV19 with TRBJ1-5, with 12 nucleotides matching TRBD1. Germline V lookup: CDR1 LNHDA, CDR2 SQIVND (reference sequence). The V gene end was trimmed by 6 bases and the J gene end by 7 bases; junction bases not matched to a gene: 1. The CDR3 is 13 amino acids. The CDR3 coding sequence is TGTGCCAGTAGCGGGACAGGGGGCCAGCCCCAGCATTTT. This translates into CASSGTGGQPQHF.

This chain connects TRBV20-1 to TRBJ2-7; possible D gene TRBD1, 5 bases. Germline values: CDR1 DFQATT, CDR2 SNEGSKA (reference sequence). The CDR3 spans 14 residues. V was clipped by 5 bases and J by 3 bases, with 17 bases between them. The DNA of the CDR3 is TGCAGTGCTTTGGACACCGGCAAGATCTACGAGCAGTACTTC. Protein sequence: CSALDTGKIYEQYF.

This chain links TRBV5-1 with TRBJ2-7; the D gene is possibly TRBD1 (6 bases). CDR1 is SGHRS, CDR2 YFSETQ, per germline. Trimming took 0 bases from V and 1 from J, leaving 14 bases between them. The CDR3 has 16 residues. The CDR3 spells CASSLVPGVSSYEQYF. The DNA of the CDR3 is TGCGCCAGCAGCTTGGTTCCAGGGGTTAGTTCCTACGAGCAGTACTTC.

The chain couples TRBV5-1 to TRBJ2-3; 10 bases map to TRBD1. This CDR3 contains 16 residues. V lost 4 bases to trimming and J lost 0 bases; unmatched junction nucleotides: 5. Looked up from germline, CDR1 is SGHRS and CDR2 is YFSETQ. The CDR3 nucleotides read TGCGCCAGCAGCACAGGGACAGGGGAAAGCACAGATACGCAGTATTTT. It is translated as CASSTGTGESTDTQYF.

This clonotype was seen ten or more times. The chain has TRBV5-1 and TRBJ2-3; 8 bases match TRBD1. V dropped 3 bases and J dropped 1; count of bases not matched to a gene: 7. CDR3 length: 16 amino acids. Germline V gives CDR1 SGHRS, CDR2 YFSETQ. The CDR3 is CASSYAGGGGTDTQYF. The DNA for the CDR3 is TGCGCCAGCAGCTACGCAGGGGGCGGAGGCACAGATACGCAGTATTTT.

V gene TRBV6-5 combines with J gene TRBJ1-6; 9 bases are a match to TRBD1. The CDR3 covers 16 residues. The junction had 9 bases not matched to a gene; V was cut back by 5 bases and J by 7 bases. The germline V gene has CDR1 MNHEY and CDR2 SVGAGI. The CDR3 sequence is CASSNKQGAANSPLHF. The CDR3 nucleotides read TGTGCCAGCAGTAACAAACAGGGGGCGGCGAATTCACCCCTCCACTTT.

V usage is TRBV7-2 and J usage is TRBJ2-7, with unresolved D. The V end was cut by 5 bases, the J end by 4 bases, with 12 bases between. Per the germline V gene, CDR1 is SGHTA and CDR2 is FQGNSA. There are 13 residues in the CDR3. The CDR3 sequence: CASSPDAPYEQYF. The CDR3 nucleotides are TGTGCCAGCAGCCCCGACGCACCTTACGAGCAGTACTTC.

In its sample, this clonotype was seen many times. The V and J genes are TRBV7-8 and TRBJ2-7; 7 nucleotides agree with TRBD1. J was trimmed by 3 bases and V by 5 bases; bases with no gene match: 7. This CDR3 comprises 14 residues. The germline gives CDR1 SGHVS, CDR2 FQNEAQ. The chain's CDR3 is CASSPRDSFYEQYV. Here the CDR3 DNA reads TGTGCCAGCAGCCCCCGGGACAGTTTCTACGAGCAGTACGTC.

This clonotype was counted at least ten times. V usage is TRBV12-3 or TRBV12-4 and J usage is TRBJ1-5; D is perhaps TRBD1 (6 bases). With 3 bases removed from V and 6 bases from J, the gap between germline ends came to 12 bases. This CDR3 comprises 14 residues. CDR3 region: CASSFLGASQPQHF. The DNA for the CDR3 is TGTGCCAGCAGTTTTTTGGGGGCATCTCAGCCCCAGCATTTT.

This clonotype has only a few counts. This sequence joins TRBV24-1 and TRBJ2-3; 13 bases match TRBD2. J was trimmed by 4 bases and V by 2 bases; bases with no gene match: 5. Germline CDR1 KGHDR, CDR2 SFDVKD. The CDR3 runs to 17 residues. For the CDR3, the DNA is TGTGCCACCAGTGATTCGGGACTAGCGGGGAGACCAGATACGCAGTATTTT. Its protein is CATSDSGLAGRPDTQYF.

The CDR3 bases are TGTGCCAGCAGCCGCGATCACACCTACGAGCAGTACTTC. Encoded protein: CASSRDHTYEQYF. The chain combines TRBV7-6 with TRBJ2-7, with D unresolved. CDR1 is SGHVS and CDR2 is FNYEAQ in the germline V gene. V was pared by 5 bases and J by 2 bases, with 10 bases between. This CDR3 comprises 13 residues.

The chain combines TRBV20-1 with TRBJ1-2; D possibly corresponds to TRBD1 (5 bases). CDR3 length: 12 residues. Germline V gene lookup returns CDR1 DFQATT and CDR2 SNEGSKA (reference sequence). V was cut by 5 bases and J by 7 bases, with 14 bases left in between. The CDR3, as DNA: TGCAGTGCTCCCTCCGGGGCGGGTGGCTACACCTTC. It specifies CSAPSGAGGYTF.

This clonotype has a count of ten or more. The chain uses TRBV7-3 and TRBJ2-3; TRBD2 matches at 7 bases. Trimming cost V 2 bases and J 5 bases; bases outside gene matches: 10. This CDR3 contains 16 residues. Germline V gives CDR1 SGHTA, CDR2 FQGTGA. The CDR3 spells CASSLDSRTRGDTQYF. The CDR3, as DNA: TGTGCCAGCAGCTTAGATTCGAGGACTAGAGGAGATACGCAGTATTTT.

With regard to this clonotype: Sequence at one end of the junction differs from germline and may be a read error. The rearrangement uses TRBV13 and TRBJ2-2; 8 nucleotides match TRBD1. This CDR3 region has 18 residues. The germline V gene has CDR1 PRHDT and CDR2 FYEKMQ (reference sequence). The CDR3: CTSSTRKPGQGNTGELFF. CDR3 bases: TGTACCAGCAGCACTAGAAAACCTGGACAGGGAAACACCGGGGAGCTGTTTTTT. The full variable domain, completed using reference TRBV13 and TRBJ2-2, is AAGVIQSPRHLIKEKRETATLKCYPIPRHDTVYWYQQGPGQDPQFLISFYEKMQSDKGSIPDRFSAQQFSDYHSELNMSSLELGDSALYFCTSSTRKPGQGNTGELFFGEGSRLTVL.

There are a few counts of this clonotype. This chain links TRBV6-1 with TRBJ1-1, with D maybe TRBD1 (5 bases). Germline V gene lookup returns CDR1 MNHNS and CDR2 SASEGT. V lost 0 bases and J 5 bases, leaving 7 bases between the germline ends. This CDR3 region has 13 residues. In DNA, the CDR3 is TGTGCCAGCAGTGAAGCGAGGGGAACTGAAGCTTTCTTT. As protein: CASSEARGTEAFF.

In its sample, this clonotype was seen many times. The chain carries TRBV12-3 or TRBV12-4 and TRBJ2-7; D is uncertain. V lost 5 bases, J lost 4 bases, and 12 bases lay in between. The CDR3 consists of 13 residues. CDR3 in amino acids: CASSLRRQYEQYF. In nucleotides, the CDR3 is TGTGCCAGCAGTCTCAGACGGCAGTACGAGCAGTACTTC.

This clonotype was picked up many times. The chain couples TRBV6-1 to TRBJ2-7, with TRBD2 matching 10 bases. The CDR3 covers 14 residues. The germline gives CDR1 MNHNS, CDR2 SASEGT. V was clipped by 5 bases and J by 2 bases; unmatched bases: 3. The CDR3 region is CASSLSGGTYEQYF. The CDR3 DNA reads TGTGCCAGCAGTCTTAGCGGGGGGACCTACGAGCAGTACTTC.

V and J are TRBV5-8 and TRBJ1-1; weak D call: TRBD1 (5 bases). The CDR3 has 15 amino acids. The germline V gene has CDR1 SGHTS and CDR2 YDEGEE. The V end lost 4 bases, the J end lost 4 bases, and 17 bases lay between the germline ends. The CDR3: CASSVYLARGTEAFF. The CDR3, as DNA: TGTGCCAGCAGCGTTTATTTGGCTAGGGGCACTGAAGCTTTCTTT. The full variable domain, in which reference TRBV5-8 and TRBJ1-1 provide the parts outside the CDR3, is EAGVTQSPTHLIKTRGQQATLRCSPISGHTSVYWYQQALGLGLQFLLWYDEGEERNRGNFPPRFSGRQFPNYSSELNVNALELEDSALYLCASSVYLARGTEAFFGQGTRLTVV.

This clonotype came up many times. The chain couples TRBV27 to TRBJ2-3; TRBD2 matches at 8 bases. V lost 0 bases and J lost 5; bases outside the gene matches: 4. The length of the CDR3 is 15 residues. CDR1 and CDR2 from the germline V gene are MNHEY and SMNVEV (reference sequence). The CDR3 reads CASSLSTSGLDTQYF. The CDR3, as DNA: TGTGCCAGCAGTTTATCTACTAGCGGACTAGATACGCAGTATTTT.

The chain uses TRBV25-1 and TRBJ2-1, with D perhaps matching TRBD2 (6 bases). Trimming shortened V by 8 bases and J by 9 bases, and 29 bases separated the two germline ends. The CDR3 spans 17 residues. Germline-derived CDR1 and CDR2 are MGHDK and SYGVNS. CDR3 sequence reads: CASSSTVGRRRDVEQFF. DNA for the CDR3: TGTGCCAGCTCATCTACCGTGGGACGTAGGAGGGATGTTGAGCAGTTCTTC.

The chain employs TRBV7-2 and TRBJ2-7; D might be TRBD2 (6 bases). The length of the CDR3 is 15 residues. CDR1 is SGHTA and CDR2 is FQGNSA in the germline V gene. The germline V and J ends were trimmed by 5 bases and 7 bases, with 21 bases remaining between them. The CDR3 spells CASSPEGVATREQYF. In DNA form, the CDR3 reads TGTGCCAGCAGCCCGGAGGGTGTCGCTACTCGGGAGCAGTACTTC.